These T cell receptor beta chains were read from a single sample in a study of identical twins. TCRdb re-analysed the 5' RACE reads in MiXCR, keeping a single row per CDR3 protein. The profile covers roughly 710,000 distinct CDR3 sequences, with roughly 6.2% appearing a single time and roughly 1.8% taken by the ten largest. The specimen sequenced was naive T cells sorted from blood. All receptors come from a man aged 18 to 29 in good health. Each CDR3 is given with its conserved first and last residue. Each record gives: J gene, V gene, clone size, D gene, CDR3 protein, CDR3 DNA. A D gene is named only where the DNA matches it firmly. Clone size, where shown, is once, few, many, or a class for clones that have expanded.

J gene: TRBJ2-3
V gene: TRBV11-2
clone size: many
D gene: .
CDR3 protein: CASRRLGGTQYF
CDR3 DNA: TGTGCCAGCAGACGACTAGGCGGTACGCAGTATTTT

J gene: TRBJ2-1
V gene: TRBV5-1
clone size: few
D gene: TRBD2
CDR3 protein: CASRDPGLAVLSSYNEQFF
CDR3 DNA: TGCGCCAGCAGGGACCCCGGTCTAGCGGTTTTGAGCTCCTACAATGAGCAGTTCTTC

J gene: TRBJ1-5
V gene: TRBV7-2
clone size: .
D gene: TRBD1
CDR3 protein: CASSLGPDRGQPQHF
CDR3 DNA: TGTGCCAGCAGCCTAGGGCCGGACAGGGGTCAGCCCCAGCATTTT

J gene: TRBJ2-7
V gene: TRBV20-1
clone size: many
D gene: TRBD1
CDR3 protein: CSALRTGQDYEQYF
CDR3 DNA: TGCAGTGCCCTCCGGACAGGGCAGGACTACGAGCAGTACTTC

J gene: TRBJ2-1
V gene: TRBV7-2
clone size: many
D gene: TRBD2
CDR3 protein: CASSSGTSLYNEQFF
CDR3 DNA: TGTGCCAGCAGCTCCGGGACTAGCCTCTACAATGAGCAGTTCTTC

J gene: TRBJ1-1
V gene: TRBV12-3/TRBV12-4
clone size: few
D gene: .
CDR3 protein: CASSFRKGNTEAFF
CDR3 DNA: TGTGCCAGCAGTTTCCGCAAGGGGAACACTGAAGCTTTCTTT

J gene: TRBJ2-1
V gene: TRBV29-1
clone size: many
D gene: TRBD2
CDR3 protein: CSVAAGESNEQFF
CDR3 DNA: TGCAGCGTGGCAGCGGGAGAGAGTAATGAGCAGTTCTTC

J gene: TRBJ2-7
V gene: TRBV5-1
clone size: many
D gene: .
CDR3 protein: CASGPSSSYEQYF
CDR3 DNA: TGCGCCAGCGGACCTTCCAGCTCCTACGAGCAGTACTTC

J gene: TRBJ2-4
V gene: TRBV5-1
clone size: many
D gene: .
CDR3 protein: CASRGSGQVQYF
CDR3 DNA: TGCGCCAGCAGGGGTTCGGGGCAGGTTCAGTACTTC

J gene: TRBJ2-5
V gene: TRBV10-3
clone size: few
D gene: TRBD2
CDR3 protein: CAIKAGAGETQYF
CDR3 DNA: TGTGCCATCAAGGCGGGAGCTGGAGAGACCCAGTACTTC

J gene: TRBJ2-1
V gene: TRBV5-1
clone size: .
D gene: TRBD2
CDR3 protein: CASSLLADTYNEQFF
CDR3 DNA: TGCGCCAGCAGCTTGCTAGCGGACACCTACAATGAGCAGTTCTTC

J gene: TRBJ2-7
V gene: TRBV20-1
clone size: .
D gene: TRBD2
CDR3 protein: CSARDLRGGYEQYF
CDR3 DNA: TGCAGTGCTAGAGATCTGAGGGGAGGGTACGAGCAGTACTTC

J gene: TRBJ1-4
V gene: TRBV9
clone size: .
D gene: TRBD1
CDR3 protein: CASSVVGTGPEKLFF
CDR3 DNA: TGTGCCAGCAGCGTAGTAGGGACAGGCCCTGAAAAACTGTTTTTT

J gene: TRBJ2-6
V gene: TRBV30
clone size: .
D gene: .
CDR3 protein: CAWSAPVSGANVLTF
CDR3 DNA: TGTGCCTGGAGTGCCCCCGTGTCTGGGGCCAACGTCCTGACTTTC

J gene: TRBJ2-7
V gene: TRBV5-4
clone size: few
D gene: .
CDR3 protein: CASSLVLGPFSYEQYF
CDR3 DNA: TGTGCCAGCAGCTTGGTCCTGGGACCTTTCTCCTACGAGCAGTACTTC

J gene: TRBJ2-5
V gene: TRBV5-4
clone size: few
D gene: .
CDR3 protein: CASSPLRGGTNQETQYF
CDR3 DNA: TGTGCCAGCAGCCCCCTTCGTGGGGGCACGAACCAAGAGACCCAGTACTTC

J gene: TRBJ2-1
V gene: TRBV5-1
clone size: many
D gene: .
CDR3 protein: CASSPASNEQFF
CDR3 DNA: TGCGCCAGCAGCCCGGCTAGCAATGAGCAGTTCTTC

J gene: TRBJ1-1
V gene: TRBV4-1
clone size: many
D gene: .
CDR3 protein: CASSQDRGVDTEAFF
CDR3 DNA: TGCGCCAGCAGCCAAGATAGAGGGGTGGACACTGAAGCTTTCTTT

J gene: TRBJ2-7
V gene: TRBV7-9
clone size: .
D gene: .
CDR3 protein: CASSLVVGQSYEQYF
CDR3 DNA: TGTGCCAGCAGCTTAGTCGTAGGTCAGTCCTACGAGCAGTACTTC

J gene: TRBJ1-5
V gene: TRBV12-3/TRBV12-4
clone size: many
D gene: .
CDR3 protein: CASSGQYSNQPQHF
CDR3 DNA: TGTGCCAGCAGCGGACAGTATAGCAATCAGCCCCAGCATTTT

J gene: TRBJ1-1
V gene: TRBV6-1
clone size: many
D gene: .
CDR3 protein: CASRAEVLNTEAFF
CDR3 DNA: TGTGCCAGCAGAGCAGAAGTCTTGAACACTGAAGCTTTCTTT

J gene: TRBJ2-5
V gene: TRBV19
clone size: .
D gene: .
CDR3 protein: CASTNHGQTHETQYF
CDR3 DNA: TGTGCCAGTACCAACCACGGACAGACCCACGAGACCCAGTACTTC

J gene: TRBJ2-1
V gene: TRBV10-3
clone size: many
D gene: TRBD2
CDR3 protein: CAISESAGEKDGEQFF
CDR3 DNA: TGTGCCATCAGTGAGTCCGCGGGAGAAAAGGACGGTGAGCAGTTCTTC

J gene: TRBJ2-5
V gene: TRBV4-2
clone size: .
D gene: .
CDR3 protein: CASSQWVSRETQYF
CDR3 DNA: TGTGCCAGCAGCCAATGGGTTAGCCGAGAGACCCAGTACTTC

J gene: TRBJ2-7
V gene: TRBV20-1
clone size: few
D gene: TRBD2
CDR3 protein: CSAFKAGGSYEQYF
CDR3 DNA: TGCAGTGCTTTCAAAGCGGGAGGCTCCTACGAGCAGTACTTC

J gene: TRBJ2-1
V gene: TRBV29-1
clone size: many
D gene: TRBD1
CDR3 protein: CSALQGQRYNEQFF
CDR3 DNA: TGCAGCGCCCTGCAGGGACAGCGATACAATGAGCAGTTCTTC

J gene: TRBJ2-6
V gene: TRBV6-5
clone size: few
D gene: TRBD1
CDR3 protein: CASSYPTGRAGANVLTF
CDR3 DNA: TGTGCCAGCAGTTACCCGACAGGGCGGGCTGGGGCCAACGTCCTGACTTTC

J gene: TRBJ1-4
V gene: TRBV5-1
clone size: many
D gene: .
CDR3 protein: CASSLGGRQEKLFF
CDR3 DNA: TGCGCCAGCAGCTTGGGAGGACGCCAGGAAAAACTGTTTTTT

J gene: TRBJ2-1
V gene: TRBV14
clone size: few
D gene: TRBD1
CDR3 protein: CASSPRWDSSNEQFF
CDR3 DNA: TGTGCCAGCAGCCCCCGATGGGACAGCAGCAATGAGCAGTTCTTC

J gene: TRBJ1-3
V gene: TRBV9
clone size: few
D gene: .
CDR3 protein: CASSVEQGDGNTIYF
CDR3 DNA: TGTGCCAGCAGCGTAGAACAGGGTGATGGAAACACCATATATTTT

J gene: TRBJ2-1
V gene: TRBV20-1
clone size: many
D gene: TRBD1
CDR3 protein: CSRRTGEYNEQFF
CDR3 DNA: TGCAGCCGGAGGACAGGGGAATACAATGAGCAGTTCTTC

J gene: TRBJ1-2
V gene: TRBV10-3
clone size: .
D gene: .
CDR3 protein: CAISEWGSDYGYTF
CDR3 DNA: TGTGCCATCAGTGAATGGGGTTCTGACTATGGCTACACCTTC

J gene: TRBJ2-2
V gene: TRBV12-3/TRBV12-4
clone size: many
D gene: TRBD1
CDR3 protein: CASSLTQGARRAGELFF
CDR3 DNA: TGTGCCAGCAGTTTAACGCAGGGGGCCCGTCGCGCCGGGGAGCTGTTTTTT

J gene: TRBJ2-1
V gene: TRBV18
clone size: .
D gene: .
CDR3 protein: CASSPPSGEYNEQFF
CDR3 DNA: TGTGCCAGCTCACCACCTTCGGGAGAGTACAATGAGCAGTTCTTC

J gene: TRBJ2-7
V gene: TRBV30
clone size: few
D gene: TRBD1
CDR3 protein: CAWSEGQGAEEQYF
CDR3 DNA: TGTGCCTGGAGCGAGGGACAGGGGGCTGAAGAGCAGTACTTC

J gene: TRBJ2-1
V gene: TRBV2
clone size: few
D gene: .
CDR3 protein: CASSGVQLLSGEQFF
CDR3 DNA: TGTGCCAGCAGTGGTGTACAGCTATTATCTGGTGAGCAGTTCTTC

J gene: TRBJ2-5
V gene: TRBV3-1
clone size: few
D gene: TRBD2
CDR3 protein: CASSQGGLAETPKETQYF
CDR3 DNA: TGTGCCAGCAGCCAAGGAGGTCTAGCGGAAACCCCCAAAGAGACCCAGTACTTC

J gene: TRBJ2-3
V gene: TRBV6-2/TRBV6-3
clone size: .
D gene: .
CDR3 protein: CASTDPGIITQYF
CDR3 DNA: TGTGCCAGCACCGACCCGGGGATTATCACGCAGTATTTT

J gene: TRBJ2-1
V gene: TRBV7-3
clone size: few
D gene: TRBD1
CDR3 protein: CASSPEGGDQFF
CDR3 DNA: TGTGCCAGCAGCCCTGAAGGGGGCGATCAGTTCTTC

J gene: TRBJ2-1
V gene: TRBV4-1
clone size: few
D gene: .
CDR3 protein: CASSQDWLNEQFF
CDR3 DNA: TGCGCCAGCAGCCAAGATTGGCTGAATGAGCAGTTCTTC

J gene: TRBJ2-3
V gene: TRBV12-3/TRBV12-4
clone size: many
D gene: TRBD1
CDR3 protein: CASNPIRGQGPTDTQYF
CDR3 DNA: TGTGCCAGCAATCCCATCAGGGGACAGGGGCCGACAGATACGCAGTATTTT

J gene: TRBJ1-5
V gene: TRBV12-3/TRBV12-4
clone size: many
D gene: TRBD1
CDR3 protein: CASRVTGVGNQPQHF
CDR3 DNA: TGTGCCAGCAGAGTGACAGGGGTGGGCAATCAGCCCCAGCATTTT

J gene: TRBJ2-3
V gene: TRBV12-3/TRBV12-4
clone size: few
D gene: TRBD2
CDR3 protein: CASSQTSGFTDTQYF
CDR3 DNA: TGTGCCAGCAGCCAAACTAGCGGATTCACAGATACGCAGTATTTT

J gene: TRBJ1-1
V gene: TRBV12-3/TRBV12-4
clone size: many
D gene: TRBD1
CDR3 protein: CASSIDRGLTEAFF
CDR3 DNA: TGTGCCAGCAGCATAGACAGGGGGCTCACTGAAGCTTTCTTT

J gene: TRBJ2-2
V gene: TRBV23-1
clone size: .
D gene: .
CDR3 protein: CASTLRVDTGELFF
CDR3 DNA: TGCGCCAGCACGCTCAGGGTGGACACCGGGGAGCTGTTTTTT